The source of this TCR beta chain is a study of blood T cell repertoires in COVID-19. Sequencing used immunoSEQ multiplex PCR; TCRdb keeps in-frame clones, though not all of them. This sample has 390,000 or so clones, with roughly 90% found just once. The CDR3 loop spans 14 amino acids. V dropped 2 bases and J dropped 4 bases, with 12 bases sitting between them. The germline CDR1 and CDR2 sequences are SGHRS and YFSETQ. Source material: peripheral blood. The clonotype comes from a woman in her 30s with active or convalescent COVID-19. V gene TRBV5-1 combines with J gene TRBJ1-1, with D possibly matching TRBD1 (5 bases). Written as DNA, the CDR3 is TGCGCCAGCAGCTTCAATCAGGGAACCACTGAAGCTTTCTTT. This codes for CASSFNQGTTEAFF.